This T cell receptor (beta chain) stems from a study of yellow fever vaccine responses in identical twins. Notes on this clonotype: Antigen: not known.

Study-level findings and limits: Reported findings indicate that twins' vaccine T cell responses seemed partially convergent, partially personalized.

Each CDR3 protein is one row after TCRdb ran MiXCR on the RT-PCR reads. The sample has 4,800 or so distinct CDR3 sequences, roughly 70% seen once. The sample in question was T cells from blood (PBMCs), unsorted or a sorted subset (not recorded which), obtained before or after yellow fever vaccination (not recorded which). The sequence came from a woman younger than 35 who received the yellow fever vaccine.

CDR3 DNA sequence: TGTGCCAGCAGCGGTCGGACGTCTCTCGAGCAGTACTTC. Encoded protein: CASSGRTSLEQYF. The gene calls are TRBV7-9 and TRBJ2-7, with no clear D. Between the trimmed V and J ends, which lost 5 bases and 6 bases, there was a span of 14 bases. The V gene's germline CDR1 is SEHNR and CDR2 FQNEAQ (reference sequence). CDR3 length: 13 amino acids. Full variable domain (outside the CDR3, taken from reference TRBV7-9 and TRBJ2-7): DTGVSQNPRHKITKRGQNVTFRCDPISEHNRLYWYRQTLGQGPEFLTYFQNEAQLEKSRLLSDRFSAERPKGSFSTLEIQRTEQGDSAMYLCASSGRTSLEQYFGPGTRLTVT.